This T cell receptor beta chain emerged from a study of kidney transplant recipient with SARS-CoV-2 infection. This clonotype was counted many times. Each CDR3 protein is one row after TCRdb ran MiXCR on the reads. The sample consists of about 250,000 distinct CDR3 sequences, roughly 26% of them appearing once. The CDR3 contains 16 residues. CDR1 is GTSNPN and CDR2 is SVGIG in the germline V gene (reference sequence). V was clipped by 3 bases and J by 4 bases, with 21 bases between them. The receptor was derived from a young adult male patient who had COVID-19 and was a kidney transplant recipient. The graft donor may have given rise to some T cells. The chain recombines TRBV30 with TRBJ1-2; no reliable D call. Sequencing was performed on a blood sample, taken at baseline and on day 111 from a kidney transplant recipient. The CDR3 loop reads CAWRGLRYRKTYGYTF. The CDR3 region has the DNA TGTGCCTGGAGGGGCTTGCGTTATAGAAAGACCTATGGCTACACCTTC.